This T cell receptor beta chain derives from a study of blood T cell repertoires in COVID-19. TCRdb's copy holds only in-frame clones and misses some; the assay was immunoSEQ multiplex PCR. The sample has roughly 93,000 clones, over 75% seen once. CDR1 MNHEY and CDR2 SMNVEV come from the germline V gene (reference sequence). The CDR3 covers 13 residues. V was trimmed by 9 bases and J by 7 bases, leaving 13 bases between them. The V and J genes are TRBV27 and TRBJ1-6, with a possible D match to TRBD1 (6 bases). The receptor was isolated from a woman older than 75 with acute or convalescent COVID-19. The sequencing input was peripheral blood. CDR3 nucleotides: TGTGCCAGTAAGACAGGATCCAATTCACCCCTCCACTTT. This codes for CASKTGSNSPLHF.